The 22 T cell receptor beta chains below were found in one sample sequenced in a study of OX40 agonist ivuxolimab in advanced cancers. Receptor libraries were prepared by the immunoSEQ multiplex PCR assay. The source is immuneACCESS, and TCRdb retained only in-frame sequences with V and J called. Part of the clones is not carried over; for the studies checked, unresolved V genes explain less than half of this, and the remainder is unexplained. The sample contains approximately 100,000 clones, approximately 85% of them found a single time. The ten top clones hold 3.5% to 4% of the sample. The sequencing used CD4+ or CD8+ T cells sorted from blood, collected in a trial of the OX40 agonist ivuxolimab. These receptors all come from an adult with an advanced solid tumor such as melanoma, head and neck, liver or kidney cancer.

The V call is TRBV19, the J call TRBJ2-3; 7 bases fit TRBD2. Germline trimming cut 6 bases from V and 2 bases from J; bases unmatched to any gene: 5. Germline V gene data show CDR1 as LNHDA and CDR2 as SQIVND (reference sequence). The CDR3 is made up of 14 amino acids. The DNA of the CDR3 is TGTGCCAGTAGGCCCCGGGGGGACACAGATACGCAGTATTTT. It codes for CASRPRGDTDTQYF.

This chain links TRBV2 with TRBJ2-1; D unclear. V was clipped by 4 bases and J by 6 bases, with 10 bases between them. Germline V gene lookup returns CDR1 SNHLY and CDR2 FYNNEI. The CDR3 sequence is 13 residues long. The CDR3 coding sequence is TGTGCCAGCAGTGGCCGCTTTGTCAATGAGCAGTTCTTC. Its translation is CASSGRFVNEQFF.

The V call is TRBV4-1, the J call TRBJ1-2; 8 bases agree with TRBD1. V was pared by 0 bases and J by 8 bases, with 14 bases of the junction left unmatched. The CDR3 is 17 amino acids. Germline CDR1 MGHRA, CDR2 YSYEKL. CDR3 residues: CASSQDPTGGPGWGYTF. In DNA, the CDR3 is TGCGCCAGCAGCCAAGATCCAACAGGGGGGCCCGGCTGGGGCTACACCTTC.

This rearrangement joins TRBV11-1 to TRBJ2-5; 8 nucleotides line up with TRBD1. Germline V gene lookup returns CDR1 SGHAT and CDR2 FQDESV (reference sequence). The CDR3 totals 15 residues. V shed 5 bases, J shed 7 bases, and the junction held 12 bases outside the gene matches. The CDR3 here is CASSPGTGLMGTQYF. The CDR3 nucleotides read TGTGCCAGCAGCCCGGGGACAGGCTTAATGGGGACCCAGTACTTC. The variable domain in full, with the rest retrieved from reference TRBV11-1 and TRBJ2-5, is EAEVAQSPRYKITEKSQAVAFWCDPISGHATLYWYRQILGQGPELLVQFQDESVVDDSQLPKDRFSAERLKGVDSTLKIQPAELGDSAMYLCASSPGTGLMGTQYFGPGTRLLVL.

The chain employs TRBV7-8 and TRBJ2-3; tentatively, D is TRBD1 or TRBD2 (6 bases each). V shed 1 base and J shed 1 base, with 9 bases lying between them. The CDR3 consists of 15 residues. Germline V CDR1 and CDR2: SGHVS, FQNEAQ. CDR3 region: CASSLGGAGTDTQYF. CDR3 bases: TGTGCCAGCAGCTTAGGGGGGGCAGGCACAGATACGCAGTATTTT.

This chain links TRBV5-5 with TRBJ2-7; tentative D call: TRBD2 (6 bases). CDR1 is SGHKS and CDR2 is YYEKEE in the germline V gene (reference sequence). V was pared by 1 base and J by 2 bases, with 7 bases between. The length of the CDR3 is 13 residues. In DNA form, the CDR3 reads TGTGCCAGCAGCTTGAGACTAGCCTACGAGCAGTACTTC. Translation: CASSLRLAYEQYF.

The table lists this clone with a count of one. The V gene is TRBV14, the J gene TRBJ2-7; 8 nucleotides match TRBD1. J gave up 4 bases and V 8 bases, and 1 base lay outside the gene matches. The CDR3 has 11 amino acids. Germline CDR1 is SGHDN and CDR2 is FVKESK. The CDR3 DNA is TGTGCCAGCGGACAGGGTTACGAGCAGTACTTC. Translation: CASGQGYEQYF.

The rearrangement joins TRBV6-4 to TRBJ1-4; 7 bases align to TRBD1. CDR1 and CDR2 from the germline V gene are MRHNA and SNTAGT. The V and J ends lost 3 bases and 7 bases, in that order; junction bases with no gene match: 2. The CDR3 runs to 13 residues. The CDR3 loop reads CASSERTGEKLFF. DNA for the CDR3: TGTGCCAGCAGTGAAAGGACAGGTGAAAAACTGTTTTTT.

V gene TRBV28 combines with J gene TRBJ2-1; a weak D match, TRBD2 (6 bases). Germline values: CDR1 MDHEN, CDR2 SYDVKM. This CDR3 is built from 13 residues. V lost 10 bases and J 4 bases, leaving 14 bases between the germline ends. The CDR3 loop is CATSGGVYNEQFF. As DNA, the CDR3 is TGTGCCACCAGCGGAGGGGTTTACAATGAGCAGTTCTTC.

This rearrangement joins TRBV6-5 to TRBJ1-1, with D hard to call. V dropped 5 bases and J dropped 0 bases, with 13 bases sitting between them. Germline CDR1 is MNHEY and CDR2 is SVGAGI. CDR3 length: 15 amino acids. CDR3 loop: CASSTPRIMNTEAFF. Written as DNA, the CDR3 is TGTGCCAGCAGTACCCCGCGGATCATGAACACTGAAGCTTTCTTT.

The chain is built from TRBV5-1 and TRBJ1-4; no definite D call. This CDR3 is built from 14 residues. Trimming removed 0 bases at V and 4 bases at J, with 7 bases between. Germline CDR1 SGHRS, CDR2 YFSETQ. The CDR3: CASSLGQINEKLFF. CDR3 nucleotides: TGCGCCAGCAGCTTGGGCCAGATTAATGAAAAACTGTTTTTT. Based on the CDR3 plus reference TRBV5-1 and TRBJ1-4, the full variable domain is KAGVTQTPRYLIKTRGQQVTLSCSPISGHRSVSWYQQTPGQGLQFLFEYFSETQRNKGNFPGRFSGRQFSNSRSEMNVSTLELGDSALYLCASSLGQINEKLFFGSGTQLSVL.

This clone was counted only a few times. The V call is TRBV11-2, the J call TRBJ2-4, with TRBD1 matching 8 bases. With V trimmed by 3 bases and J by 10 bases, 5 bases remained unmatched. This CDR3 has 13 residues. Germline V gives CDR1 SGHAT, CDR2 FQNNGV. CDR3 nucleotide sequence: TGTGCCAGCAGCTTCGGGACAGGAGGGATTCAGTACTTC. It yields the protein CASSFGTGGIQYF.

The J gene is TRBJ2-3, the V gene TRBV6-5; 7 nucleotides match TRBD1. The CDR3 is 15 residues long. Per germline, CDR1 MNHEY and CDR2 SVGAGI. The J segment lost 1 base and the V segment lost 5 bases, leaving 6 bases of the junction unmatched. The CDR3 reads CASSPTGVGTDTQYF. The CDR3 DNA follows: TGTGCCAGCAGTCCCACAGGGGTGGGCACAGATACGCAGTATTTT.

The genes are TRBV5-1 and TRBJ2-2; D is unresolved. V was cut by 1 base and J by 0 bases, with 10 bases left in between. CDR3 size: 16 residues. CDR1 and CDR2 (germline): SGHRS, YFSETQ. The CDR3 DNA reads TGCGCCAGCAGCTTGTTCCCGGGCGCGAACACCGGGGAGCTGTTTTTT. Translation gives CASSLFPGANTGELFF.

This rearrangement joins TRBV27 to TRBJ2-5, with 7 positions matching TRBD1. J gave up 4 bases and V 6 bases, and 5 bases lay outside the gene matches. The CDR3 spans 13 residues. Germline V lookup: CDR1 MNHEY, CDR2 SMNVEV (reference sequence). CDR3: CASRDTGVETQYF. The DNA for the CDR3 is TGTGCCAGCAGGGATACAGGGGTAGAGACCCAGTACTTC.

This clone was recorded a few times. V usage is TRBV2 and J usage is TRBJ1-5, with 9 bases fitting TRBD1. Germline V gene lookup returns CDR1 SNHLY and CDR2 FYNNEI. This CDR3 region has 14 residues. V was pared by 6 bases and J by 5 bases, with 5 bases of the junction left unmatched. In nucleotides, the CDR3 is TGTGCCAGCAGCCCCGGGACAGGGTATCAGCCCCAGCATTTT. This codes for CASSPGTGYQPQHF.

The chain joins TRBV7-9 to TRBJ1-4, with D tentatively TRBD1 (5 bases). Germline CDR1 is SEHNR and CDR2 is FQNEAQ (reference sequence). V was trimmed by 7 bases and J by 5 bases, leaving 8 bases between them. This CDR3 comprises 12 residues. For the CDR3, the DNA is TGTGCCAGCAAGACAGAGAATGAAAAACTGTTTTTT. Its protein is CASKTENEKLFF. The complete variable domain, with remaining parts taken from reference TRBV7-9 and TRBJ1-4, reads DTGVSQNPRHKITKRGQNVTFRCDPISEHNRLYWYRQTLGQGPEFLTYFQNEAQLEKSRLLSDRFSAERPKGSFSTLEIQRTEQGDSAMYLCASKTENEKLFFGSGTQLSVL.

The CDR3 sequence: CASTLTGYYGYTF. The CDR3 nucleotides read TGTGCCAGCACCTTGACAGGGTACTATGGCTACACCTTC. The J gene is TRBJ1-2, the V gene TRBV7-9; 7 bases are shared with TRBD1. This CDR3 is built from 13 residues. With V trimmed by 7 bases and J by 3 bases, 5 bases remained unmatched. Germline CDR1 reads SEHNR; CDR2 reads FQNEAQ (reference sequence).

The chain couples TRBV15 to TRBJ2-3; tentative D call: TRBD1 (5 bases). The CDR3 sequence is 16 residues long. CDR1 is LNHNV and CDR2 is YYDKDF in the germline V gene (reference sequence). The V gene lost 0 bases and the J gene lost 0 bases, with 10 bases spanning the gap. In DNA, the CDR3 is TGTGCCACCAGCAGAGATAAGGGGTATAGCACAGATACGCAGTATTTT. As protein: CATSRDKGYSTDTQYF.

This clone has only one observation. This chain uses TRBV6-1 with TRBJ1-1; TRBD1 agrees at 7 bases. The junction had 6 bases not matched to a gene; V was cut back by 5 bases and J by 6 bases. Germline V gene lookup returns CDR1 MNHNS and CDR2 SASEGT. This CDR3 is built from 13 residues. The CDR3 region is CASSPQGGSEAFF. CDR3 in DNA: TGTGCCAGCAGTCCTCAGGGGGGATCTGAAGCTTTCTTT.

V and J are TRBV2 and TRBJ2-7; 10 bases match TRBD1. The CDR3 is 17 residues long. V lost 6 bases, J lost 5 bases, and 16 bases stayed unmatched. Germline values: CDR1 SNHLY, CDR2 FYNNEI. Here the CDR3 reads CASRQTYRDRGRNEQYF. In nucleotides, the CDR3 is TGTGCCAGCAGGCAAACCTACCGGGACAGGGGACGGAACGAGCAGTACTTC.

Only one count was recorded for this clone. The CDR3 DNA is TGTGCCAGCAGCGCGGACCAAGAGACCCAGTACTTC. This sequence encodes CASSADQETQYF. V usage is TRBV5-4 and J usage is TRBJ2-5; no clear D gene. This CDR3 is built from 12 residues. Germline V gene data show CDR1 as SGHNT and CDR2 as YYREEE (reference sequence). V lost 4 bases and J lost 0, with 4 bases in between. Based on the CDR3 plus reference TRBV5-4 and TRBJ2-5, the full variable domain is ETGVTQSPTHLIKTRGQQVTLRCSSQSGHNTVSWYQQALGQGPQFIFQYYREEENGRGNFPPRFSGLQFPNYSSELNVNALELDDSALYLCASSADQETQYFGPGTRLLVL.